Listed here is a single TCR beta chain. Its antigen is currently unknown. The primer mix had 60 Vbeta and 13 Jbeta primers. Data came from immunoSEQ multiplex PCR; TCRdb stores just in-frame clones and leaves some out. In the table there are 100,000 to 150,000 clones, 77% of which are singletons. The CDR3 covers 15 residues. V lost 1 base and J lost 5, with 12 bases in between. Germline CDR1 is KGHSH and CDR2 is LQKENI. This sample is drawn from a study of cytomegalovirus exposure and HLA in healthy donors. Study-level points and caveats: In a later analysis, donors in an Asian-associated ancestry cluster reportedly had fewer N-insertions in productive TCRs than the cohort mean. Trimming of TCR beta V- and J-genes showed a link, identified in a later analysis, to a missense DCLRE1C variant. Sequencing depth across donors, presence/absence analyses assumed, was roughly uniform. Earlier analysis looked at TCR beta V segments, and most were productive about 87% or about 30% of the time.

This sequence originates from a male donor in good health and CMV-seropositive. The chain has TRBV18 and TRBJ2-1; the D gene is possibly TRBD2 (6 bases). The sample was PBMCs. The CDR3 nucleotides read TGTGCCAGCTCACCACAAACTAGCCCGAACAATGAGCAGTTCTTC. Residues: CASSPQTSPNNEQFF.